This record looks at one T cell receptor beta chain sequence and its context. Terminally differentiated effector memory CD45RA+ cells were excluded by CCR7 positive selection of CD45RO-negative cells. Germline CDR1 is MNHNS and CDR2 is SASEGT. Trimming took 1 base from V and 2 from J, leaving 11 bases between them. The CDR3 is made up of 15 amino acids. The source of the sample is a study of shared clonotypes between healthy human individuals. Methods used by the authors: There were no quality scores in the junction-only immunoSEQ sequences, so filtering differed. Data came from immunoSEQ multiplex PCR; TCRdb stores just in-frame clones and leaves some out. V and J calls and clone size follow that table, whereas D and trimming were derived from the DNA. Of about 2.2 million clones in the sample, around 95% are singletons; the top ten hold about 1.7%.

The chain recombines TRBV6-1 with TRBJ1-1; no reliable D call. Material for sequencing was naive CD8+ T cells from PBMCs. This TCR was sampled from a man younger than 30 in good health. Some clones in this sample may be carry-over from other donors' samples. The CDR3 bases are TGTGCCAGCAGTGAAGTGAGTTGGGCCAACACTGAAGCTTTCTTT. Protein sequence: CASSEVSWANTEAFF.